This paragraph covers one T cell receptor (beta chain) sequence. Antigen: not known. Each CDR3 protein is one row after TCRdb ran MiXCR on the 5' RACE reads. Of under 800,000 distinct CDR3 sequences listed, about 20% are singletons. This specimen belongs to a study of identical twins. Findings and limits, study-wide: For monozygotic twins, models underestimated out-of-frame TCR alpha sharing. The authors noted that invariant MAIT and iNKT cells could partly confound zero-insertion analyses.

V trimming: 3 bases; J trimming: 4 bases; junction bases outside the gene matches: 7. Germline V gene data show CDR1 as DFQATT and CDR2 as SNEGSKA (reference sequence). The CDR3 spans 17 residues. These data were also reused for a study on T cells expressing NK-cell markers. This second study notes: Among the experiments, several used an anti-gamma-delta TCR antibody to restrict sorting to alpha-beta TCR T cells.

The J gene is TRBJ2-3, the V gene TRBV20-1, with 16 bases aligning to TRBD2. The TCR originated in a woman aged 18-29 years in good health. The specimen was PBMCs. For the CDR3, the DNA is TGCAGTGCTAGGGAATCCGGGACTAGCGGGGGGGCAGATACGCAGTATTTT. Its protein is CSARESGTSGGADTQYF.